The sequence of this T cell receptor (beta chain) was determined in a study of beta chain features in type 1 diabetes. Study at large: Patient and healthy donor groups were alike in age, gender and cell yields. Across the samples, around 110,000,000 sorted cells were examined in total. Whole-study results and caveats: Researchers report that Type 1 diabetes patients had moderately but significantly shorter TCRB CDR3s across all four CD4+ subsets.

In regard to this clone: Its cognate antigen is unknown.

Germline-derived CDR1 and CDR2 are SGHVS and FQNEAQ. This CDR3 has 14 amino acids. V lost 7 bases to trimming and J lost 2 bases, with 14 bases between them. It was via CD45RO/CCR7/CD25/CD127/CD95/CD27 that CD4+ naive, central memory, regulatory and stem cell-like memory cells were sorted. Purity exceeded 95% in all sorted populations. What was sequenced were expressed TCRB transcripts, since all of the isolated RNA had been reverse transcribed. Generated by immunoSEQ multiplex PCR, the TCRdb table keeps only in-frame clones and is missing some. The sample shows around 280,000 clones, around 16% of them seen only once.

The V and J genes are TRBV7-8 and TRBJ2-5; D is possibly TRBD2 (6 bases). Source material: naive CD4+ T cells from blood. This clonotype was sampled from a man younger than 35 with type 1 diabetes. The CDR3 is CASNSRRGQETQYF. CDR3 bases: TGTGCCAGCAACTCGAGGAGGGGTCAAGAGACCCAGTACTTC.